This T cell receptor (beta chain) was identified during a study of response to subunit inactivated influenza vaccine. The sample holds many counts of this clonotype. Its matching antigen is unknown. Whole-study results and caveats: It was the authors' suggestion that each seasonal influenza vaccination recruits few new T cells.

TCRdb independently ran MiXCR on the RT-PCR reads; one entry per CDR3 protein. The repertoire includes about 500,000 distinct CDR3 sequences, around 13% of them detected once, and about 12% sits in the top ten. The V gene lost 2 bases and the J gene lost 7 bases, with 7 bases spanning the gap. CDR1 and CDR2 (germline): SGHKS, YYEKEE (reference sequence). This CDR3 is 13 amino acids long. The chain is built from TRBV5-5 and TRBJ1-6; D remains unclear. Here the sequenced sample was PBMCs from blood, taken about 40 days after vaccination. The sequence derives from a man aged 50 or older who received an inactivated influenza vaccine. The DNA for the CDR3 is TGTGCCAGCAGCTTTACGGCGAATTCACCCCTCCACTTT. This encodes CASSFTANSPLHF.